A single T cell receptor beta chain is shown here with its context. This specimen belongs to a study of blood T cell repertoires in COVID-19. Sequencing used immunoSEQ multiplex PCR; TCRdb keeps in-frame clones, though not all of them. The repertoire includes 57,000 or so clones, approximately 79% of them detected once, and around 21% sits in the top ten. The germline CDR1 and CDR2 sequences are ENHRY and SYGVKD. The CDR3 is 14 amino acids. With V trimmed by 10 bases and J by 5 bases, 9 bases remained unmatched. This TCR was recovered from an elderly woman with active or convalescent COVID-19. The chain is built from TRBV10-3 and TRBJ1-1; 11 bases agree with TRBD1. Sequencing used peripheral blood. CDR3 sequence reads: CATWTGGGETEAFF. CDR3 bases: TGTGCCACATGGACAGGGGGCGGGGAGACTGAAGCTTTCTTT.